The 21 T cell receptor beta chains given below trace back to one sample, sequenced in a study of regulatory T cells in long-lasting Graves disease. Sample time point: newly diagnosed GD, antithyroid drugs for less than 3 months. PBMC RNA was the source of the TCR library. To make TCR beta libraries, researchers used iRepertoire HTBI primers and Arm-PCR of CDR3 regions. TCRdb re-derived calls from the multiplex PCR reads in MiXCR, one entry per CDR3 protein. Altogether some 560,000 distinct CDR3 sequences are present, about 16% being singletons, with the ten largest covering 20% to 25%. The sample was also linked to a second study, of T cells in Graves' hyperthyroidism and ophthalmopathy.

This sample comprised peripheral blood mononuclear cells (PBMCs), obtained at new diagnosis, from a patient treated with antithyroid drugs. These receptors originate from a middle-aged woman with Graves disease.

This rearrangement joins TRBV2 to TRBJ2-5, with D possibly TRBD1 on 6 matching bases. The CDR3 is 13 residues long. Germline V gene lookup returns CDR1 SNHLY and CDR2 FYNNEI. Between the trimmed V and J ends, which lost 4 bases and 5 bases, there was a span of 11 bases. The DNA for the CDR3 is TGTGCCAGCAGTGTCAGGGGCTGGGAGACCCAGTACTTC. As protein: CASSVRGWETQYF. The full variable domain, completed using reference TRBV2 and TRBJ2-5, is EPEVTQTPSHQVTQMGQEVILRCVPISNHLYFYWYRQILGQKVEFLVSFYNNEISEKSEIFDDQFSVERPDGSNFTLKIRSTKLEDSAMYFCASSVRGWETQYFGPGTRLLVL.

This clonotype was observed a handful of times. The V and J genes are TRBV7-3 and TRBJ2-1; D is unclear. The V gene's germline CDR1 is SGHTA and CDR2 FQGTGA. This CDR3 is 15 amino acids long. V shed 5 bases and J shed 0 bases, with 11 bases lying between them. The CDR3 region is CASSVLSSSYNEQFF. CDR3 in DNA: TGTGCCAGCAGCGTACTCTCGAGCTCCTACAATGAGCAGTTCTTC.

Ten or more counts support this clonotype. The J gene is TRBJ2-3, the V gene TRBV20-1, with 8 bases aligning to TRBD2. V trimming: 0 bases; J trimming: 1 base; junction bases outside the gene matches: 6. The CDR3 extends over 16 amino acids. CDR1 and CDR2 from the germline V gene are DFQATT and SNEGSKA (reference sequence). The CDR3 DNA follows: TGCAGTGCTAGAGACCCGTCGCGGGGGGGCACAGATACGCAGTATTTT. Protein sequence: CSARDPSRGGTDTQYF.

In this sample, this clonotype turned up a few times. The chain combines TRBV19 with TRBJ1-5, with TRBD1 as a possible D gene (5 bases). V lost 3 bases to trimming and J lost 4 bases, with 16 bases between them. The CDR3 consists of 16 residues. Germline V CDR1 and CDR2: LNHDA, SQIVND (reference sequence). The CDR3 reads CASSISVGRENQPQHF. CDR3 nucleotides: TGTGCCAGTAGTATTTCAGTGGGCAGGGAGAATCAGCCCCAGCATTTT. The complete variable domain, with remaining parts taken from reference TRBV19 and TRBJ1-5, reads DGGITQSPKYLFRKEGQNVTLSCEQNLNHDAMYWYRQDPGQGLRLIYYSQIVNDFQKGDIAEGYSVSREKKESFPLTVTSAQKNPTAFYLCASSISVGRENQPQHFGDGTRLSIL.

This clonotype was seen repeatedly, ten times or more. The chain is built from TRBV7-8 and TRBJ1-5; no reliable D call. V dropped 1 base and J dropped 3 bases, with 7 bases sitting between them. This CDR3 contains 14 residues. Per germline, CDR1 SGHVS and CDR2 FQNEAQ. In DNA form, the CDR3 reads TGTGCCAGCAGCTTAGGGTCTCACAATCAGCCCCAGCATTTT. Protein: CASSLGSHNQPQHF.

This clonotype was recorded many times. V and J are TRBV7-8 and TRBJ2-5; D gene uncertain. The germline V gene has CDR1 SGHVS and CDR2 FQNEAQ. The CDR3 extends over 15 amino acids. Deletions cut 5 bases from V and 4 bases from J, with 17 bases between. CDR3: CASSPTTVLSETQYF. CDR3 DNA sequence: TGTGCCAGCAGCCCGACAACAGTCCTCTCAGAGACCCAGTACTTC.

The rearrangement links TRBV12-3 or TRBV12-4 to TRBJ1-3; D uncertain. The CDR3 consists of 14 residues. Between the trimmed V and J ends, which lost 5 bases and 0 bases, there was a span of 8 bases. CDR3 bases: TGTGCCAGCAGTCCCCATTACTCTGGAAACACCATATATTTT. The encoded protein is CASSPHYSGNTIYF.

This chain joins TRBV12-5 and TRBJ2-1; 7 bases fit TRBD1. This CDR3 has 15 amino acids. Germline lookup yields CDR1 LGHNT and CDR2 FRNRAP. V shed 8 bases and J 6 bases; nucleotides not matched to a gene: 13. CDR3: CASSIGQDVFNEQFF. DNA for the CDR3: TGTGCTAGTTCAATAGGACAGGATGTCTTCAATGAGCAGTTCTTC.

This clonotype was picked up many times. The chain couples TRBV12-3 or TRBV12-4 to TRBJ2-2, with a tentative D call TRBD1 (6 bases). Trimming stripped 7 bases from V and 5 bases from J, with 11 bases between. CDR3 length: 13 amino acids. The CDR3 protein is CASTKGETGELFF. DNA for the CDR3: TGTGCCAGCACCAAGGGGGAGACCGGGGAGCTGTTTTTT.

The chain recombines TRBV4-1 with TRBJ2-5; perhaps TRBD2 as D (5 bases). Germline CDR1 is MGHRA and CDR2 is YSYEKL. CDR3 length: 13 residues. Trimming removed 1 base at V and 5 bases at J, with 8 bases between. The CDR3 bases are TGCGCCAGCAGCCAAGTTGGCGGGGAGACCCAGTACTTC. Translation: CASSQVGGETQYF.

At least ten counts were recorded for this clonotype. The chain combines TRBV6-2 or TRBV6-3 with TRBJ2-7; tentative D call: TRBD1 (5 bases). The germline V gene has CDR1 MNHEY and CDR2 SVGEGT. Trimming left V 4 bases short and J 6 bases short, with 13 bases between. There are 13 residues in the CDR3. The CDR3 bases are TGTGCCAGCAGTTTTCAGGGTCAAGGCGAGCAGTACTTC. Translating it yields CASSFQGQGEQYF.

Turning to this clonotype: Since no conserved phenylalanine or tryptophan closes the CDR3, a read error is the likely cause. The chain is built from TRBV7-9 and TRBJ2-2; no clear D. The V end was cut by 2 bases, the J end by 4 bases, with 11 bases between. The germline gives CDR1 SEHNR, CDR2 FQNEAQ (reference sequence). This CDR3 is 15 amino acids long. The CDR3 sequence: CASSLQYLRTGELFS. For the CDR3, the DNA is TGTGCCAGCAGCTTACAGTACCTCCGCACCGGGGAGCTGTTTTCT.

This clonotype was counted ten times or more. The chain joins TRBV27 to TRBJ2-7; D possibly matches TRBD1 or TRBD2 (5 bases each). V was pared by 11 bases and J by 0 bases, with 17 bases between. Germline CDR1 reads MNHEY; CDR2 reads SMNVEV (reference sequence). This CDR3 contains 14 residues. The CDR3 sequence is CASKVGDGSYEQYF. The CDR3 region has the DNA TGTGCCTCCAAAGTCGGGGACGGCTCCTACGAGCAGTACTTC.

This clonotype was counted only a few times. The CDR3 is CASSYMGGADTQYF. DNA for the CDR3: TGTGCCAGCAGTTATATGGGTGGGGCAGATACGCAGTATTTT. This chain uses TRBV6-5 with TRBJ2-3; unclear D gene. V was pared by 3 bases and J by 4 bases, with 11 bases between. This CDR3 region has 14 residues. CDR1 MNHEY and CDR2 SVGAGI come from the germline V gene.

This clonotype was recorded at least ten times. In DNA, the CDR3 is TGCGCCAGCAGCTTGACAGCCGGTAATAATTCACCCCTCCACTTT. Its translation: CASSLTAGNNSPLHF. This chain connects TRBV5-1 to TRBJ1-6; no clear D. The germline V and J ends were trimmed by 1 base and 5 bases, with 10 bases remaining between them. CDR1 is SGHRS, CDR2 YFSETQ, per germline. The CDR3 covers 15 residues.

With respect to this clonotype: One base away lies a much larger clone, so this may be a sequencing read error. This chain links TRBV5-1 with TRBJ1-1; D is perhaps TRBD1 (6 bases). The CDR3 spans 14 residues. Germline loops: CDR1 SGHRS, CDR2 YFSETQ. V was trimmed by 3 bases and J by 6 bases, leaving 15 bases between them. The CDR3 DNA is TGCGCCAGCAGCTCGGGGGCAGGGTTCCCTGAAGCTTTCTTT. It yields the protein CASSSGAGFPEAFF.

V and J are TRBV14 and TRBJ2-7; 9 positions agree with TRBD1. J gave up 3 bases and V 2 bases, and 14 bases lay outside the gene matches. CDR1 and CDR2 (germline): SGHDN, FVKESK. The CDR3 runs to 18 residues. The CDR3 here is CASSQPGQGRIYHYEQYF. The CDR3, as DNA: TGTGCCAGCAGCCAACCGGGACAGGGAAGAATATACCACTACGAGCAGTACTTC.

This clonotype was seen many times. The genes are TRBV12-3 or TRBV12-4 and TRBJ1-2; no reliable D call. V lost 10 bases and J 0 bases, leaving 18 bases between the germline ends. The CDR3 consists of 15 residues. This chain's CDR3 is CATSVSWASNYGYTF. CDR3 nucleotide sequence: TGTGCCACCTCAGTTTCTTGGGCTTCTAACTATGGCTACACCTTC.

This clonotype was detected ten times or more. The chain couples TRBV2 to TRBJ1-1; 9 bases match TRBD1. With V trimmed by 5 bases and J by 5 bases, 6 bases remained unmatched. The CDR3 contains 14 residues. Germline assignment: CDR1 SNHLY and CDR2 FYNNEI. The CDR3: CASSRQGEGTEAFF. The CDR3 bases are TGTGCCAGCAGTAGACAGGGGGAAGGGACTGAAGCTTTCTTT.

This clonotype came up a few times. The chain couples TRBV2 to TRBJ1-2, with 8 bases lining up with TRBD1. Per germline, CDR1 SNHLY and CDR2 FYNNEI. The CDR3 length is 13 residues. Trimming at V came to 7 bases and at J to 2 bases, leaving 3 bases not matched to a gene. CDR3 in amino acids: CASINRGNYGYTF. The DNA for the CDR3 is TGTGCCAGCATTAACAGGGGGAACTATGGCTACACCTTC.

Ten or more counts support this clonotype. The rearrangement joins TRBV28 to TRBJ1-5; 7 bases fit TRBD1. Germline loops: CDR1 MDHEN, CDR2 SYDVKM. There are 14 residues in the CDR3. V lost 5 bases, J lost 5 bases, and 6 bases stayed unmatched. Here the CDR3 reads CASSGTEEHQPQHF. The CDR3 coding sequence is TGTGCCAGCAGTGGGACAGAGGAGCATCAGCCCCAGCATTTT.